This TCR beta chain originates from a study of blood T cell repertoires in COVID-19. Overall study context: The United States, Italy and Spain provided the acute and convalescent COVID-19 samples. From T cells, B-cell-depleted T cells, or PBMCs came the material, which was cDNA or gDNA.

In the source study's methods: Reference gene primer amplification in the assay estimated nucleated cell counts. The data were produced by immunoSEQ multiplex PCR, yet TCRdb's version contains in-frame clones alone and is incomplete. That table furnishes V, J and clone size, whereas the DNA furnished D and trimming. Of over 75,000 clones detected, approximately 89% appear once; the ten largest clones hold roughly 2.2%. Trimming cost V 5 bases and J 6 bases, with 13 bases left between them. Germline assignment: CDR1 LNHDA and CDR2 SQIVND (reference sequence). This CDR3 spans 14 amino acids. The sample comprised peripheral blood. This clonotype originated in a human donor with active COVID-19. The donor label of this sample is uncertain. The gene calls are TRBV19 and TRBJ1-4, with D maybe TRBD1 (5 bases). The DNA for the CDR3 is TGTGCCAGTAGTGGGGCCCGGTCAGATGAAAAACTGTTTTTT. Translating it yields CASSGARSDEKLFF.